These 3 T cell receptor beta chains share one sample of origin, sequenced in a study of cytomegalovirus exposure and HLA in healthy donors. Sequencing used immunoSEQ multiplex PCR; TCRdb keeps in-frame clones, though not all of them. The sample holds 200,000 or so clones; roughly 84% are singletons and the top ten take around 7%. Input material: PBMCs. These receptors came from a man between 18 and 29 years old in good health and CMV-seropositive.

V and J are TRBV29-1 and TRBJ2-5; no reliable D call. The germline gives CDR1 SQVTM, CDR2 ANQGSEA. V lost 1 base, J lost 4 bases, and 13 bases lay in between. There are 14 residues in the CDR3. CDR3 nucleotide sequence: TGCAGCGTTGAAGGCCAGGCATACCCAGAGACCCAGTACTTC. Protein sequence: CSVEGQAYPETQYF.

The V and J genes are TRBV5-4 and TRBJ2-5, with D tentatively TRBD1 (6 bases). CDR1 and CDR2 from the germline V gene are SGHNT and YYREEE (reference sequence). V was cut by 4 bases and J by 3 bases, with 22 bases left in between. The CDR3 runs to 17 residues. The CDR3 bases are TGTGCCAGCAGCCCTCCCCGTAGGGGGACACAGAAAGAGACCCAGTACTTC. Translating gives CASSPPRRGTQKETQYF. Together with reference TRBV5-4 and TRBJ2-5, the CDR3 gives the full variable domain: ETGVTQSPTHLIKTRGQQVTLRCSSQSGHNTVSWYQQALGQGPQFIFQYYREEENGRGNFPPRFSGLQFPNYSSELNVNALELDDSALYLCASSPPRRGTQKETQYFGPGTRLLVL.

The chain employs TRBV4-1 and TRBJ2-7; D may be TRBD1 (6 bases). The CDR3 length is 16 residues. Germline-derived CDR1 and CDR2 are MGHRA and YSYEKL. Trimming took off 1 base at V and 4 bases at J, with 17 bases between the two ends. The CDR3 region is CASSQAPGVQFYEQYF. CDR3 DNA sequence: TGCGCCAGCAGCCAAGCCCCAGGGGTCCAATTTTACGAGCAGTACTTC.